This is a list of T cell receptor beta chains from one sample in a study of T-cell reconstitution after alpha-beta-depleted transplantation in children. MiXCR, applied by TCRdb to the PCR reads, yields one record per CDR3 protein. The table shows about 580,000 distinct CDR3 sequences, with more than 20% occurring only once. The material sequenced was PBMCs, mostly from graft donor cells, taken 360 days after TCRalphabeta/CD19-depleted stem cell transplant. These TCRs come from a boy younger than two who had a stem cell transplant for acute myeloid leukemia, so the T cells may come from the graft donor. Each CDR3 is given with its conserved first and last residue. Fields, in order: V gene, J gene, clone size, D gene, CDR3 DNA, CDR3 protein. The D gene is left open where the match is weak. A clone size is listed for some rows: how often the clone was seen (once, few, many), or a class if it is expanded.

>TRBV29-1|TRBJ2-1|many|-
TGCAGCGTTGAAGATCTTACGCGGGACGTGAGTGAGCAGTTCTTC
CSVEDLTRDVSEQFF
>TRBV7-8|TRBJ2-5|few|-
TGTGCCAGCAGCTTAGCGAGCCAGGATGGAGAGACCCAGTACTTC
CASSLASQDGETQYF
>TRBV6-5|TRBJ1-2|few|-
TGTGCCAGCAGTTACTCGGGGCAAGGGGCAGTCTATGGCTACACCTTC
CASSYSGQGAVYGYTF
>TRBV7-2|TRBJ1-1|-|-
TGTGCCAGCAGCTTAGGAGGACAGACTATGGAAGCTTTCTTT
CASSLGGQTMEAFF
>TRBV11-2|TRBJ2-7|many|-
TGTGCCAGCAGCCGACCTAAGGTGAACTCCCCTCGAGACGAGCAGTACTTC
CASSRPKVNSPRDEQYF
>TRBV5-6|TRBJ1-1|few|-
TGTGCCAGCAGCTTGCGTTCCAGAGAAGCTTTCTTT
CASSLRSREAFF
>TRBV7-2|TRBJ1-1|-|-
TGTGCCAGCAGCTTTGGGGGGCCTGAAGCTTTCTTT
CASSFGGPEAFF
>TRBV6-5|TRBJ2-2|many|-
TGTGCCAGCTACAGCGGGGAGCTGTTTTTT
CASYSGELFF
>TRBV20-1|TRBJ2-5|many|-
TGCAGTGTCGACCTTCGGGCGTGGGGGCCGGAGACCCAGTACTTC
CSVDLRAWGPETQYF
>TRBV28|TRBJ1-2|many|TRBD1
TGTGCCAACGAGGGACAGGGGGAAGGCTACACCTTC
CANEGQGEGYTF
>TRBV11-2|TRBJ1-5|-|-
TGTGCCAGCAGCTTCTTTAACGCCGGTACGATTAGCAATCAGCCCCAGCATTTT
CASSFFNAGTISNQPQHF
>TRBV5-6|TRBJ1-6|few|-
TGTGCCAGCAGCTTAACAGGGTCTCATTCACCCCTCCACTTT
CASSLTGSHSPLHF
>TRBV12-3/TRBV12-4|TRBJ2-3|-|TRBD2
TGTGCCAGCAGTTTACCTCGACTAGCGAGGTCCCTCACAGATACGCAGTATTTT
CASSLPRLARSLTDTQYF
>TRBV6-5|TRBJ2-5|many|-
TGTGCCAGCAGACCCCCGGGGGAGACCCAGTACTTC
CASRPPGETQYF
>TRBV7-6|TRBJ2-3|few|TRBD2
TGTGCCAGCAGCCCCTCTAGCGGGGGGATTTCCACAGATACGCAGTATTTT
CASSPSSGGISTDTQYF
>TRBV6-1|TRBJ1-1|-|-
TGTGCCAGCAGGCGATGGGGCGAGGAGAACACTGAAGCTTTCTTT
CASRRWGEENTEAFF
>TRBV29-1|TRBJ1-1|few|-
TGCAGCGTTGGCCAAGGACACTCACCTGTGTCAGCTTTCTTT
CSVGQGHSPVSAFF
>TRBV12-3/TRBV12-4|TRBJ1-2|-|TRBD1
TGTGCCAGCAGCAACAGGGGCCACCTCTATGGCTACACCTTC
CASSNRGHLYGYTF
>TRBV20-1|TRBJ1-2|many|TRBD1
TGCAGTGTCCCCATAGACAGGGAGTACAACTATGGCTACACCTTC
CSVPIDREYNYGYTF
>TRBV28|TRBJ1-4|-|-
TGTGCCAGCAGTTTATGGACAGATAATGAAAAACTGTTTTTT
CASSLWTDNEKLFF
>TRBV29-1|TRBJ2-4|-|-
TGCAGCGTTTCGTGGAGAACAAACGCCAAAAACATTCAGTACTTC
CSVSWRTNAKNIQYF
>TRBV20-1|TRBJ2-7|many|TRBD2
TGCAGTGCTACCCATAGCGGGGAGGACTACGAGCAGTACTTC
CSATHSGEDYEQYF
>TRBV4-2|TRBJ2-6|-|TRBD1
TGTGCCAGCAGCCAAGATCCACAGGGGGCGTCGGGGGCCAACGTCCTGACTTTC
CASSQDPQGASGANVLTF
>TRBV7-8|TRBJ2-5|-|-
TGTGCCAGCAGGGGGAATACGTACGGCCAAGAGACCCAGTACTTC
CASRGNTYGQETQYF
>TRBV12-3/TRBV12-4|TRBJ2-1|-|TRBD2
TGTGCCAGCACGGGACTAGCGGGGGGCCATTACAATGAGCAGTTCTTC
CASTGLAGGHYNEQFF
>TRBV29-1|TRBJ1-2|-|TRBD1
TGCAGCGTTGAAGGAGGGACAGACGAAACAAACTATGGCTACACCTTC
CSVEGGTDETNYGYTF
>TRBV27|TRBJ1-1|-|-
TGTGCCAGCAGTTTTGGTTTCGAGAACACTGAAGCTTTCTTT
CASSFGFENTEAFF
>TRBV27|TRBJ2-1|-|TRBD2
TGTGCCAGCAGCCAGACTAGCGGGGGCCTTAATGAGCAGTTCTTC
CASSQTSGGLNEQFF
>TRBV29-1|TRBJ2-5|few|-
TGCAGCGTTGAAGGGGCGGAAAAACGAGAGACCCAGTACTTC
CSVEGAEKRETQYF
>TRBV20-1|TRBJ2-3|-|-
TGCAGTGCTAGAGTGGGGGGAGGAAGGGCAGATACGCAGTATTTT
CSARVGGGRADTQYF
>TRBV6-6|TRBJ1-1|many|-
TGTGCCAGCAGTTGGGCCTGGCAGACTGAAGCTTTCTTT
CASSWAWQTEAFF
>TRBV6-5|TRBJ2-2|many|TRBD2
TGTGCCAGCAGTTTCTATAGCGGGGGTCCTAACACCGGGGAGCTGTTTTTT
CASSFYSGGPNTGELFF
>TRBV6-1|TRBJ2-3|-|-
TGTGCCAGCAGGACAGTCTACACAGATACGCAGTATTTT
CASRTVYTDTQYF
>TRBV7-8|TRBJ2-4|many|-
TGTGCCAGCAGCCCTCGGCTCGGGGCCAAAAACATTCAGTACTTC
CASSPRLGAKNIQYF
>TRBV20-1|TRBJ2-5|-|-
TGCAGTGCTAGAGCCCCCGGGGCCCAAGAGACCCAGTACTTC
CSARAPGAQETQYF
>TRBV5-6|TRBJ2-7|few|-
TGTGCCAGCAGCTTGAGACAGGCCGTGGGGGAGCAGTACTTC
CASSLRQAVGEQYF
>TRBV28|TRBJ2-2|many|-
TGTGCCAGCAGTTCTACCCCCTTCGGCGGGGCCACCGGGGAGCTGTTTTTT
CASSSTPFGGATGELFF
>TRBV5-1|TRBJ1-4|few|-
TGCGCCAGCAGTCCAGGGGAGGACAATGAAAAACTGTTTTTT
CASSPGEDNEKLFF
>TRBV6-1|TRBJ1-6|-|-
TGTGCCAGCAGTGTTGATTCACCCCTCCACTTT
CASSVDSPLHF
>TRBV9|TRBJ2-3|many|TRBD1
TGTGCCAGCTCCAAACGCGGGGACAGGGGCACAGATACGCAGTATTTT
CASSKRGDRGTDTQYF
>TRBV29-1|TRBJ1-2|-|-
TGCAGCGTTCGGTGGGGGAGTCACGGTGGCTACACCTTC
CSVRWGSHGGYTF
>TRBV7-2|TRBJ2-3|once|-
TGTGCCAGCAGTCAAAGGATAGGGGTTCTCCCCACAGATACGCAGTATTTT
CASSQRIGVLPTDTQYF
>TRBV7-9|TRBJ1-4|-|-
TGTGCCAGCAGCTTAGGAGGGGCGGGTGAAAAACTGTTTTTT
CASSLGGAGEKLFF
>TRBV7-2|TRBJ2-1|-|-
TGTGCCAGCAGCTACTTCCCGGAGAACAATGAGCAGTTCTTC
CASSYFPENNEQFF
>TRBV12-3/TRBV12-4|TRBJ2-3|once|-
TGTGCCAGCAGTTTAGAGGGGATCGGTCCCTGGACAGATACGCAGTATTTT
CASSLEGIGPWTDTQYF
>TRBV28|TRBJ2-6|-|-
TGTGCCAGCAGTTCCGAATACAGGGACTCTGGGGCCAACGTCCTGACTTTC
CASSSEYRDSGANVLTF
>TRBV7-2|TRBJ2-1|few|-
TGTGCCAGCAGCTTAACTCCATCACCGAGGGGTGAGCAGTTCTTC
CASSLTPSPRGEQFF
>TRBV6-5|TRBJ2-1|-|-
TGTGCCAGCAGTTACCGGGGTGATGATGAGCAGTTCTTC
CASSYRGDDEQFF
>TRBV20-1|TRBJ2-4|many|-
TGCAGTGCTAGGCCCAGGTTAGCCAAAAACATTCAGTACTTC
CSARPRLAKNIQYF
>TRBV20-1|TRBJ2-3|-|TRBD2
TGCAGTGCTCGCCGGGGGGTAGATACGCAGTATTTT
CSARRGVDTQYF
>TRBV27|TRBJ2-3|many|-
TGTGCCAGCAGCTCGCCGGGAGATACGCAGTATTTT
CASSSPGDTQYF
>TRBV7-2|TRBJ2-5|-|TRBD1
TGTGCCAGCAGCGTTCGATCCGGGACAGGGAGAGAGACCCAGTACTTC
CASSVRSGTGRETQYF
>TRBV24-1|TRBJ2-5|-|-
TGTGCCACCAGTGACCCTCTTAAGCAAGAGACCCAGTACTTC
CATSDPLKQETQYF
>TRBV2|TRBJ2-3|few|-
TGTGCCAGCAGTGAAGGCCGAACAGATACGCAGTATTTT
CASSEGRTDTQYF